Following are 25 T cell receptor beta chains from one sample sequenced in a study of blood T cell repertoires in COVID-19. Method: immunoSEQ multiplex PCR; TCRdb's copy keeps in-frame clones and lacks some. This sample has 140,000 or so clones, with approximately 85% found just once. The sequencing input was peripheral blood. These receptors all come from a man between 45 and 60 years old with acute or convalescent COVID-19.

The rearrangement joins TRBV30 to TRBJ1-1, with D unresolved. Germline V gene data show CDR1 as GTSNPN and CDR2 as SVGIG (reference sequence). The CDR3 is made up of 12 amino acids. V was pared by 0 bases and J by 12 bases, with 14 bases between. CDR3 sequence reads: CAWSVRGLGTFF. The CDR3 DNA reads as TGTGCCTGGAGTGTGAGAGGGCTCGGAACTTTCTTT.

In nucleotides, the CDR3 is TGTGCCAGCAGCCCGGACAGGCGGGTGGCTGAAGCTTTCTTT. Amino acid sequence: CASSPDRRVAEAFF. The chain joins TRBV11-1 to TRBJ1-1; 7 bases fit TRBD1. CDR3 size: 14 residues. V lost 5 bases, J lost 6 bases, and 9 bases stayed unmatched. Germline CDR1 reads SGHAT; CDR2 reads FQDESV (reference sequence). The whole variable domain, filled in from reference TRBV11-1 and TRBJ1-1, reads EAEVAQSPRYKITEKSQAVAFWCDPISGHATLYWYRQILGQGPELLVQFQDESVVDDSQLPKDRFSAERLKGVDSTLKIQPAELGDSAMYLCASSPDRRVAEAFFGQGTRLTVV.

V and J are TRBV9 and TRBJ2-3, with D perhaps matching TRBD1 (5 bases). This CDR3 has 14 residues. Germline CDR1 SGDLS, CDR2 YYNGEE. Deletions cut 4 bases from V and 2 bases from J, with 11 bases between. The CDR3 reads CASSPQGTTDTQYF. The CDR3 DNA sequence: TGTGCCAGCAGCCCCCAGGGTACCACAGATACGCAGTATTTT. Based on the CDR3 plus reference TRBV9 and TRBJ2-3, the full variable domain is DSGVTQTPKHLITATGQRVTLRCSPRSGDLSVYWYQQSLDQGLQFLIQYYNGEERAKGNILERFSAQQFPDLHSELNLSSLELGDSALYFCASSPQGTTDTQYFGPGTRLTVL.

The J gene is TRBJ2-3, the V gene TRBV28, with unresolved D. Germline lookup yields CDR1 MDHEN and CDR2 SYDVKM. Trimming took 6 bases from V and 0 from J, leaving 7 bases between them. This CDR3 contains 13 residues. The CDR3 sequence is CASRLHSTDTQYF. The CDR3 bases are TGTGCCAGCAGACTCCATAGCACAGATACGCAGTATTTT.

The chain joins TRBV19 to TRBJ2-7, with 9 positions matching TRBD1. The CDR3 spans 13 residues. The ends lost 7 bases at V and 6 bases at J; junction bases unmatched: 7. Germline CDR1 LNHDA, CDR2 SQIVND (reference sequence). CDR3 nucleotide sequence: TGTGCCAGTACTGGGACAGGGACCTCCGAGCAGTACTTC. This codes for CASTGTGTSEQYF.

The CDR3 nucleotides read TGTGCCAGCAGACACAGGGATATAGATACGCAGTATTTT. Translating gives CASRHRDIDTQYF. The chain couples TRBV6-5 to TRBJ2-3; the D gene is possibly TRBD1 (6 bases). CDR3 size: 13 residues. Trimming shortened V by 6 bases and J by 5 bases, and 12 bases separated the two germline ends. Germline CDR1 reads MNHEY; CDR2 reads SVGAGI.

The chain is built from TRBV4-1 and TRBJ1-1; D not resolved. The CDR3 length is 16 residues. The V end was cut by 4 bases, the J end by 2 bases, with 17 bases between. Germline CDR1 and CDR2: MGHRA and YSYEKL. CDR3 DNA sequence: TGCGCCAGCAGCCCATACTTGGGAGGGCCAAACACTGAAGCTTTCTTT. It specifies CASSPYLGGPNTEAFF.

V is TRBV11-2 and J is TRBJ2-7, with TRBD1 matching 8 bases. This CDR3 contains 14 residues. Germline loops: CDR1 SGHAT, CDR2 FQNNGV. V lost 5 bases to trimming and J lost 4 bases; unmatched junction nucleotides: 7. The CDR3 protein is CASSLRQGLYEQYF. For the CDR3, the DNA is TGTGCCAGCAGCCTAAGACAGGGGTTGTACGAGCAGTACTTC.

The rearrangement uses TRBV10-1 and TRBJ2-2; D is possibly TRBD2 (5 bases). Trimming stripped 11 bases from V and 7 bases from J, with 17 bases between. CDR3 length: 13 amino acids. Per the germline V gene, CDR1 is WNHNN and CDR2 is SYGVQD (reference sequence). As DNA, the CDR3 is TGCGCCTCGAGTCGGGGAGATAACGGGGAGCTGTTTTTT. Its translation is CASSRGDNGELFF.

This chain connects TRBV6-5 to TRBJ1-2; D not certain. From germline, CDR1 is MNHEY and CDR2 SVGAGI. The CDR3 has 15 residues. V lost 2 bases and J lost 0, with 10 bases in between. CDR3 sequence: CASSYNFESNYGYTF. In nucleotides, the CDR3 is TGTGCCAGCAGTTACAACTTCGAGTCTAACTATGGCTACACCTTC.

The chain combines TRBV28 with TRBJ1-5, with 7 bases that match TRBD1. Germline CDR1 and CDR2: MDHEN and SYDVKM. V gave up 2 bases and J gave up 3 bases; unmatched junction bases: 10. The CDR3 contains 17 residues. CDR3 region: CASSLDAWTGTNQPQHF. For the CDR3, the DNA is TGTGCCAGCAGTTTAGATGCCTGGACAGGAACCAATCAGCCCCAGCATTTT.

The chain combines TRBV12-5 with TRBJ1-1, with D possibly TRBD1 on 6 matching bases. The V and J ends lost 6 bases and 1 base respectively, with 9 bases between them. The length of the CDR3 is 13 residues. CDR1 and CDR2 from the germline V gene are LGHNT and FRNRAP. This CDR3 reads CASGSGQNTEAFF. The CDR3 DNA reads as TGTGCTAGTGGATCGGGACAGAACACTGAAGCTTTCTTT.

V usage is TRBV9 and J usage is TRBJ2-1; no definite D call. There are 14 residues in the CDR3. The germline V gene encodes CDR1 SGDLS and CDR2 YYNGEE. V was clipped by 3 bases and J by 0 bases, with 7 bases between them. The CDR3 DNA sequence: TGTGCCAGCAGCGGCACCGGCTCCTACAATGAGCAGTTCTTC. Amino acids: CASSGTGSYNEQFF.

V gene TRBV5-1 combines with J gene TRBJ2-6; 8 nucleotides agree with TRBD1. With 4 bases clipped from V and 2 bases from J, the junction kept 14 bases outside the gene matches. This CDR3 contains 19 residues. CDR1 is SGHRS and CDR2 is YFSETQ in the germline V gene. The CDR3 is CASSPFRGRQGPGANVLTF. CDR3 sequence (DNA): TGCGCCAGCAGCCCCTTTCGGGGGAGACAGGGGCCTGGGGCCAACGTCCTGACTTTC. The variable domain in full, completed from reference TRBV5-1 and TRBJ2-6, reads KAGVTQTPRYLIKTRGQQVTLSCSPISGHRSVSWYQQTPGQGLQFLFEYFSETQRNKGNFPGRFSGRQFSNSRSEMNVSTLELGDSALYLCASSPFRGRQGPGANVLTFGAGSRLTVL.

V usage is TRBV27 and J usage is TRBJ1-3; the D is unclear. The CDR3 totals 14 residues. V lost 0 bases and J lost 7, with 10 bases in between. CDR1 and CDR2 (germline): MNHEY, SMNVEV (reference sequence). The CDR3 sequence is CASSLSAGSNTIYF. For the CDR3, the DNA is TGTGCCAGCAGTTTATCGGCGGGGAGTAACACCATATATTTT.

The chain employs TRBV13 and TRBJ2-7, with D tentatively TRBD1 (5 bases). This CDR3 comprises 14 residues. V was trimmed by 3 bases and J by 3 bases, leaving 12 bases between them. From germline, CDR1 is PRHDT and CDR2 FYEKMQ (reference sequence). The CDR3 DNA reads TGTGCCAGCAGCTTTAGGGGCTCCCTCTACGAGCAGTACTTC. This sequence encodes CASSFRGSLYEQYF. Variable domain in full (rest from reference TRBV13 and TRBJ2-7): AAGVIQSPRHLIKEKRETATLKCYPIPRHDTVYWYQQGPGQDPQFLISFYEKMQSDKGSIPDRFSAQQFSDYHSELNMSSLELGDSALYFCASSFRGSLYEQYFGPGTRLTVT.

The rearrangement uses TRBV5-1 and TRBJ1-3, with TRBD1 matching 7 bases. CDR1 and CDR2 from the germline V gene are SGHRS and YFSETQ. V lost 5 bases to trimming and J lost 4 bases; unmatched junction nucleotides: 12. CDR3 length: 16 amino acids. The CDR3 region has the DNA TGCGCCAGCAGGAGCCTCGACAGGGCAGGAGGAAACACCATATATTTT. This codes for CASRSLDRAGGNTIYF.

The chain carries TRBV24-1 and TRBJ1-1; D is undetermined. The V gene lost 4 bases and the J gene lost 8 bases, with 10 bases spanning the gap. The germline gives CDR1 KGHDR, CDR2 SFDVKD. The length of the CDR3 is 12 residues. CDR3 protein: CATSEGGREAFF. Here the CDR3 DNA reads TGTGCCACCAGTGAGGGCGGGAGAGAAGCTTTCTTT.

The chain has TRBV29-1 and TRBJ1-2; D gene unclear. CDR3 size: 12 residues. The V gene's germline CDR1 is SQVTM and CDR2 ANQGSEA. V lost 3 bases, J lost 4 bases, and 9 bases lay in between. The CDR3 DNA reads TGCAGCGTTGATTCCCAGGTCTATGGCTACACCTTC. Translating it yields CSVDSQVYGYTF.

The genes are TRBV12-5 and TRBJ2-1; 9 nucleotides align to TRBD2. The CDR3 consists of 17 residues. The V and J ends lost 3 bases and 12 bases, in that order; junction bases with no gene match: 18. Germline CDR1 is LGHNT and CDR2 is FRNRAP. CDR3 nucleotides: TGTGCTAGTGGTTTATCGATTAGCGGGAGTTGGTCTGGGGGGCAGTTCTTC. This codes for CASGLSISGSWSGGQFF.

The V and J genes are TRBV30 and TRBJ1-4; 12 bases match TRBD1. V was clipped by 3 bases and J by 2 bases; unmatched bases: 7. The CDR3 sequence is 17 residues long. Germline V lookup: CDR1 GTSNPN, CDR2 SVGIG (reference sequence). The CDR3 coding sequence is TGTGCCTGGAGCGGCGGGGACAGGGGGCCTACTAATGAAAAACTGTTTTTT. Translation gives CAWSGGDRGPTNEKLFF.

The chain employs TRBV28 and TRBJ1-1; tentative D call: TRBD1 (5 bases). With 6 bases removed from V and 5 bases from J, the gap between germline ends came to 19 bases. This CDR3 is 15 amino acids long. Germline V gene lookup returns CDR1 MDHEN and CDR2 SYDVKM. In DNA, the CDR3 is TGTGCCAGCAGCAGTGATTGGGGCGCAGGGACTGAAGCTTTCTTT. It translates to CASSSDWGAGTEAFF.

The V gene is TRBV5-6, the J gene TRBJ2-7; no definite D call. Germline-derived CDR1 and CDR2 are SGHDT and YYEEEE. Trimming took 5 bases from V and 2 from J, leaving 17 bases between them. CDR3 length: 15 residues. The chain's CDR3 is CASRPGRAFPYEQYF. The CDR3 region has the DNA TGTGCCAGCAGACCAGGAAGAGCCTTCCCCTACGAGCAGTACTTC.

The chain recombines TRBV7-9 with TRBJ1-1; the D is unclear. The ends were cut back, 1 base at V and 0 bases at J, with 6 bases in the middle. Germline loops: CDR1 SEHNR, CDR2 FQNEAQ (reference sequence). CDR3 length: 14 residues. The CDR3 coding sequence is TGTGCCAGCAGCTTAGTACTCATGAACACTGAAGCTTTCTTT. Its protein product is CASSLVLMNTEAFF.

The genes are TRBV6-5 and TRBJ2-3, with 9 bases lining up with TRBD2. The germline V gene has CDR1 MNHEY and CDR2 SVGAGI. With V trimmed by 2 bases and J by 6 bases, 9 bases remained unmatched. CDR3 length: 16 residues. The CDR3 coding sequence is TGTGCCAGCAGTTACCGGGCGGGGGGGGCGCGGGATACGCAGTATTTT. Protein sequence: CASSYRAGGARDTQYF.